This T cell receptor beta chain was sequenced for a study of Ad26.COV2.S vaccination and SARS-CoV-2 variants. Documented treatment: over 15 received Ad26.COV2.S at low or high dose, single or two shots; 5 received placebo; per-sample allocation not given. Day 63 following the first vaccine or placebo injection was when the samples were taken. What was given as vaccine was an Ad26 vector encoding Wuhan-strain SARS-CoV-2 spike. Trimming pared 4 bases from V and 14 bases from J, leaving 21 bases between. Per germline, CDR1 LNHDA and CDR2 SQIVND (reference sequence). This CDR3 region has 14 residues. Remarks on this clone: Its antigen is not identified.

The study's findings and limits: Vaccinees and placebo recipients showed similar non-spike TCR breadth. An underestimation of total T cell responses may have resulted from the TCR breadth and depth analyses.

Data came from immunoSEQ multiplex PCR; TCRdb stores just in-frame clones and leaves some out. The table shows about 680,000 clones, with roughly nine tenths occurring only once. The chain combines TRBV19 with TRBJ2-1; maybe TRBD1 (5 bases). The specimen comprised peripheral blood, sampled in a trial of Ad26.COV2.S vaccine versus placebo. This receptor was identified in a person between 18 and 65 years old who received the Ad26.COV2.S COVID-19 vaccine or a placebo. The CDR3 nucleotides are TGTGCCAGTAGTAGTTTCAACTCCAGGGATCCCGAGTTCTTC. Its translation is CASSSFNSRDPEFF.